The 25 T cell receptor beta chains below were found in one sample sequenced in a study of blood T cell repertoires in COVID-19 (TCRdb year 2020). The library was obtained by the immunoSEQ multiplex PCR assay. Not all clones reach the TCRdb copy of this immuneACCESS table, which keeps in-frame sequences only. Checked studies attribute under half of the gap to unresolved V genes and leave the rest unexplained. This sample lists 400,000 or so clones; approximately 90% were detected once. The ten largest account for roughly 1.5% of the sample. Specimen: peripheral blood. The receptors derive from a middle-aged woman with COVID-19, enrolled during active disease.

The gene calls are TRBV14 and TRBJ1-1; D is unclear. V shed 0 bases and J shed 6 bases, with 8 bases lying between them. CDR1 SGHDN and CDR2 FVKESK come from the germline V gene. The CDR3 sequence is 13 residues long. In DNA form, the CDR3 reads TGTGCCAGCAGCCAAGATTGGCAAGCTGAAGCTTTCTTT. Residues: CASSQDWQAEAFF.

This clone was counted once. The chain employs TRBV2 and TRBJ1-2, with 8 bases lining up with TRBD1. This CDR3 region has 13 residues. Germline lookup yields CDR1 SNHLY and CDR2 FYNNEI. After removal of 3 bases from V and 8 bases from J, the junction contained 5 bases not matched to a gene. The CDR3 is CASSEDRAEGYTF. DNA for the CDR3: TGTGCCAGCAGTGAGGACAGGGCGGAGGGCTACACCTTC.

The rearrangement links TRBV7-9 to TRBJ1-1; D unresolved. V was clipped by 3 bases and J by 5 bases, with 7 bases between them. The CDR3 has 12 amino acids. CDR1 and CDR2 (germline): SEHNR, FQNEAQ (reference sequence). Here the CDR3 DNA reads TGTGCCAGCAGCTTCGACTCAACTGAAGCTTTCTTT. Its translation is CASSFDSTEAFF.

The chain recombines TRBV18 with TRBJ2-5; 8 bases align to TRBD1. V shed 6 bases and J 3 bases; nucleotides not matched to a gene: 6. Germline CDR1 KGHSH, CDR2 LQKENI. This CDR3 has 14 amino acids. As DNA, the CDR3 is TGTGCCAGCTCTTCGGGACAGGTCGAAGAGACCCAGTACTTC. This codes for CASSSGQVEETQYF.

This chain uses TRBV19 with TRBJ2-3; TRBD2 aligns across 7 bases. The CDR3 totals 14 residues. With 3 bases clipped from V and 4 bases from J, the junction kept 4 bases outside the gene matches. Per the germline V gene, CDR1 is LNHDA and CDR2 is SQIVND (reference sequence). The CDR3 sequence: CASSIGGDPDTQYF. CDR3 nucleotide sequence: TGTGCCAGTAGTATTGGGGGGGACCCAGATACGCAGTATTTT.

V gene TRBV5-5 combines with J gene TRBJ2-5, with 9 bases fitting TRBD1. CDR1 SGHKS and CDR2 YYEKEE come from the germline V gene (reference sequence). The CDR3 loop spans 17 amino acids. Germline trimming cut 0 bases from V and 4 bases from J; bases unmatched to any gene: 10. This CDR3 is CASSLVTGGLVRETQYF. The CDR3 region has the DNA TGTGCCAGCAGCTTGGTCACAGGGGGCTTAGTAAGAGAGACCCAGTACTTC.

The chain uses TRBV12-2 and TRBJ1-1. TRBV12-2 is marked as a pseudogene. CDR3 size: 17 residues. The CDR3 is CASRLGKEGGMNTEAFF. For the CDR3, the DNA is TGTGCAAGTCGCTTAGGGAAGGAGGGCGGAATGAACACTGAAGCTTTCTTT.

The V call is TRBV28, the J call TRBJ1-2; TRBD1 aligns across 7 bases. After removal of 5 bases from V and 6 bases from J, the junction contained 6 bases not matched to a gene. Germline V lookup: CDR1 MDHEN, CDR2 SYDVKM. CDR3 length: 13 amino acids. The CDR3 nucleotides are TGTGCCAGCAGTCGCACAGGGGTAAATGGCTACACCTTC. This gives the protein CASSRTGVNGYTF.

This clone has only a few counts. This rearrangement joins TRBV7-2 to TRBJ2-7, with TRBD2 as a possible D gene (5 bases). CDR3 length equals 12 residues. V gave up 8 bases and J gave up 5 bases, with 13 bases separating them. CDR1 and CDR2 from the germline V gene are SGHTA and FQGNSA. The CDR3 DNA is TGTGCCAGCCGACGCGGGCCCCACGAGCAGTACTTC. This sequence encodes CASRRGPHEQYF. Variable domain in full (rest from reference TRBV7-2 and TRBJ2-7): GAGVSQSPSNKVTEKGKDVELRCDPISGHTALYWYRQSLGQGLEFLIYFQGNSAPDKSGLPSDRFSAERTGGSVSTLTIQRTQQEDSAVYLCASRRGPHEQYFGPGTRLTVT.

The rearrangement uses TRBV5-1 and TRBJ2-5, with TRBD2 identical over 7 bases. The V segment lost 4 bases and the J segment 5 bases; nucleotides outside the gene matches: 5. Germline CDR1 reads SGHRS; CDR2 reads YFSETQ. The CDR3 consists of 13 residues. This CDR3 reads CASSPGGLETQYF. DNA for the CDR3: TGCGCCAGCAGCCCCGGGGGGTTGGAGACCCAGTACTTC. Based on the CDR3 plus reference TRBV5-1 and TRBJ2-5, the full variable domain is KAGVTQTPRYLIKTRGQQVTLSCSPISGHRSVSWYQQTPGQGLQFLFEYFSETQRNKGNFPGRFSGRQFSNSRSEMNVSTLELGDSALYLCASSPGGLETQYFGPGTRLLVL.

This clone appeared a few times. The chain carries TRBV5-1 and TRBJ2-1; possibly TRBD1 for D (6 bases). The CDR3 has 17 amino acids. V lost 0 bases and J 5 bases, leaving 18 bases between the germline ends. Germline V CDR1 and CDR2: SGHRS, YFSETQ. The CDR3: CASSLGVRGTANNEQFF. CDR3 nucleotides: TGCGCCAGCAGCTTGGGTGTCAGGGGTACAGCTAACAATGAGCAGTTCTTC. Combining the CDR3 with reference TRBV5-1 and TRBJ2-1 gives the whole variable domain KAGVTQTPRYLIKTRGQQVTLSCSPISGHRSVSWYQQTPGQGLQFLFEYFSETQRNKGNFPGRFSGRQFSNSRSEMNVSTLELGDSALYLCASSLGVRGTANNEQFFGPGTRLTVL.

This rearrangement joins TRBV7-9 to TRBJ2-1; D gene ambiguous. Germline V gives CDR1 SEHNR, CDR2 FQNEAQ (reference sequence). The CDR3 is made up of 15 amino acids. V lost 0 bases, J lost 4 bases, and 10 bases lay in between. The CDR3 loop is CASSLARQPYNEQFF. The CDR3 bases are TGTGCCAGCAGCTTAGCGCGGCAGCCTTACAATGAGCAGTTCTTC.

On this clone itself: At the DNA level, this CDR3 is encoded by other sequences in the same sample as well. The chain links TRBV12-3 or TRBV12-4 to TRBJ1-1, with 8 bases identical to TRBD1. With 5 bases clipped from V and 4 bases from J, the junction kept 3 bases outside the gene matches. CDR3 size: 13 residues. As DNA, the CDR3 is TGTGCCAGCAGTCGTACAGGGGGCACTGAAGCTTTCTTT. Translated, it gives CASSRTGGTEAFF.

In this sample, this clone turned up once. V usage is TRBV24-1 and J usage is TRBJ1-2; D gene ambiguous. Germline V gives CDR1 KGHDR, CDR2 SFDVKD. The V and J ends lost 0 bases and 5 bases respectively, with 3 bases between them. CDR3 length equals 12 residues. CDR3 sequence reads: CATSDLEYGYTF. DNA for the CDR3: TGTGCCACCAGTGATTTGGAGTATGGCTACACCTTC.

V and J are TRBV27 and TRBJ2-7; TRBD1 matches 9 bases. This CDR3 is 14 amino acids long. Unmatched junction bases numbered 10, after V lost 7 bases and J lost 6 bases. CDR1 MNHEY and CDR2 SMNVEV come from the germline V gene (reference sequence). The CDR3 protein is CASTETGGLGEQYF. In nucleotides, the CDR3 is TGTGCCAGCACCGAGACAGGGGGGCTTGGCGAGCAGTACTTC.

The chain carries TRBV7-2 and TRBJ1-5; TRBD1 might be the D (6 bases). The CDR3 consists of 14 residues. Looked up from germline, CDR1 is SGHTA and CDR2 is FQGNSA. V was cut by 5 bases and J by 3 bases, with 11 bases left in between. The CDR3 DNA reads TGTGCCAGCAGCCCCCAGGGGAACAATCAGCCCCAGCATTTT. It specifies CASSPQGNNQPQHF.

The V and J genes are TRBV9 and TRBJ2-3; 7 bases map to TRBD2. The length of the CDR3 is 15 residues. Germline loops: CDR1 SGDLS, CDR2 YYNGEE. V trimming: 4 bases; J trimming: 5 bases; junction bases outside the gene matches: 10. CDR3 in amino acids: CASSPSEGGGDTQYF. The CDR3 DNA sequence: TGTGCCAGCAGCCCCTCCGAGGGCGGGGGAGATACGCAGTATTTT.

The V call is TRBV19, the J call TRBJ2-3; tentatively, D is TRBD1 (6 bases). The ends were cut back, 2 bases at V and 2 bases at J, with 14 bases in the middle. This CDR3 comprises 16 residues. From germline, CDR1 is LNHDA and CDR2 SQIVND (reference sequence). This chain's CDR3 is CASSIKRTDSTDTQYF. CDR3 bases: TGTGCCAGTAGTATAAAGCGGACAGACTCCACAGATACGCAGTATTTT.

The J gene is TRBJ1-1, the V gene TRBV28, with D perhaps matching TRBD1 (6 bases). The CDR3 is made up of 13 amino acids. V lost 3 bases, J lost 9 bases, and 14 bases lay in between. CDR1 is MDHEN, CDR2 SYDVKM, per germline. The CDR3 is CASSFVPGTKAFF. CDR3 bases: TGTGCCAGCAGTTTTGTTCCCGGGACAAAAGCTTTCTTT.

This chain links TRBV28 with TRBJ1-1; D is undetermined. The germline CDR1 and CDR2 sequences are MDHEN and SYDVKM. Between the trimmed V and J ends, which lost 5 bases and 4 bases, there was a span of 14 bases. The CDR3 covers 14 residues. CDR3 sequence: CASSRQAGFTEAFF. CDR3 sequence (DNA): TGTGCCAGCAGTCGCCAAGCCGGGTTCACTGAAGCTTTCTTT.

Here the CDR3 reads CASSVAGSDSGNTIYF. The CDR3 nucleotides are TGTGCCAGCAGCGTAGCAGGATCCGACTCTGGAAACACCATATATTTT. V usage is TRBV9 and J usage is TRBJ1-3; D remains unclear. V was trimmed by 0 bases and J by 0 bases, leaving 10 bases between them. Germline CDR1 is SGDLS and CDR2 is YYNGEE. There are 16 residues in the CDR3. Full variable domain (remainder filled in from reference TRBV9 and TRBJ1-3): DSGVTQTPKHLITATGQRVTLRCSPRSGDLSVYWYQQSLDQGLQFLIQYYNGEERAKGNILERFSAQQFPDLHSELNLSSLELGDSALYFCASSVAGSDSGNTIYFGEGSWLTVV.

This chain joins TRBV4-3 and TRBJ2-7; D gene uncertain. V gave up 0 bases and J gave up 0 bases, with 9 bases separating them. The CDR3 has 15 amino acids. Germline CDR1 is LGHNA and CDR2 is YSLEER. The CDR3 spells CASSQDRRPSYEQYF. The CDR3 DNA is TGCGCCAGCAGCCAAGATCGGCGGCCCTCCTACGAGCAGTACTTC.

The rearrangement joins TRBV12-3 or TRBV12-4 to TRBJ1-3, with TRBD1 as a possible D gene (5 bases). There are 13 residues in the CDR3. Trimming took 6 bases from V and 2 from J, leaving 8 bases between them. CDR3 amino acids: CASSGGTGNTIYF. For the CDR3, the DNA is TGTGCCAGCAGCGGGGGAACTGGAAACACCATATATTTT.

The chain recombines TRBV4-3 with TRBJ1-5; D remains unclear. CDR3 length: 15 amino acids. Trimming took 0 bases from V and 1 from J, leaving 7 bases between them. CDR1 is LGHNA and CDR2 is YSLEER in the germline V gene. CDR3 in DNA: TGCGCCAGCAGCCAAGATCTCCCGAGCAATCAGCCCCAGCATTTT. It specifies CASSQDLPSNQPQHF.

This clone was detected only once. V is TRBV5-1 and J is TRBJ2-2; D might be TRBD1 (5 bases). Germline V CDR1 and CDR2: SGHRS, YFSETQ. There are 14 residues in the CDR3. The V and J ends lost 3 bases and 4 bases respectively, with 10 bases between them. In DNA, the CDR3 is TGCGCCAGCAGCTCAGGGTCCCTCACCGGGGAGCTGTTTTTT. Its translation is CASSSGSLTGELFF.